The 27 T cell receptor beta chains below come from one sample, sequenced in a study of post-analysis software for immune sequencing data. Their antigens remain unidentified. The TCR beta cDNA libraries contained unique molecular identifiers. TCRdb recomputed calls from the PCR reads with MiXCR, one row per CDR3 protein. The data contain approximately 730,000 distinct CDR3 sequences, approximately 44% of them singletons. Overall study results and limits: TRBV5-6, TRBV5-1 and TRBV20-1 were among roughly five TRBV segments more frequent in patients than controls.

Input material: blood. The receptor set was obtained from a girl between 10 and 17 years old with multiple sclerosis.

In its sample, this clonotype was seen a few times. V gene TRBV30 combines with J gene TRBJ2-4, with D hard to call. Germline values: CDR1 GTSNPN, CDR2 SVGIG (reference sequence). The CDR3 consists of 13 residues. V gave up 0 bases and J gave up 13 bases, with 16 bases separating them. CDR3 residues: CAWSVLGSRRQYF. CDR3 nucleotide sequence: TGTGCCTGGAGTGTACTGGGCAGCAGGCGGCAGTACTTC. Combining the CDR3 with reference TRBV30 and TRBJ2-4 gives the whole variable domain SQTIHQWPATLVQPVGSPLSLECTVEGTSNPNLYWYRQAAGRGLQLLFYSVGIGQISSEVPQNLSASRPQDRQFILSSKKLLLSDSGFYLCAWSVLGSRRQYFGAGTRLSVL.

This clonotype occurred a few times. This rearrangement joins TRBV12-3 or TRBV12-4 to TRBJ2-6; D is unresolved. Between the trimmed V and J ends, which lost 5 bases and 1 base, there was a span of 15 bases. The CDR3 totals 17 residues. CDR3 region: CASSQVGRPSGANVLTF. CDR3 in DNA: TGTGCCAGCAGTCAAGTAGGGCGGCCGTCTGGGGCCAACGTCCTGACTTTC.

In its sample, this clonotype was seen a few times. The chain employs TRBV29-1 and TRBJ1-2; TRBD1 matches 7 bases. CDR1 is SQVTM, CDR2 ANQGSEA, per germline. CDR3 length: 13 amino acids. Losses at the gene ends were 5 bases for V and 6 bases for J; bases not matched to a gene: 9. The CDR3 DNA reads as TGCAGCGTTCAAATGACAGGGAGTAATGGCTACACCTTC. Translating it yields CSVQMTGSNGYTF.

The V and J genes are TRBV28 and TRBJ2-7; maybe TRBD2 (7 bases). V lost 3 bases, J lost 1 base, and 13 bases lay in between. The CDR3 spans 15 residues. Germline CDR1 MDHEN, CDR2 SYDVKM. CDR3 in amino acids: CASSLTGGTSYEQYF. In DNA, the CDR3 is TGTGCCAGCAGTTTGACGGGGGGCACGTCCTACGAGCAGTACTTC.

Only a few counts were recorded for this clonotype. The CDR3 sequence: CSVANSGSSYNEQFF. As DNA, the CDR3 is TGCAGCGTCGCTAATAGCGGGAGCTCCTACAATGAGCAGTTCTTC. The J gene is TRBJ2-1, the V gene TRBV29-1; 9 bases are a match to TRBD2. From germline, CDR1 is SQVTM and CDR2 ANQGSEA. CDR3 length: 15 residues. The V gene end was trimmed by 6 bases and the J gene end by 0 bases; junction bases not matched to a gene: 6.

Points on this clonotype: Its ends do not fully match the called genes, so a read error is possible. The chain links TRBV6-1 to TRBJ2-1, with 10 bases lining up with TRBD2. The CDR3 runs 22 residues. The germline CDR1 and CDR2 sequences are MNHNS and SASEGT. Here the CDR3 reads CASKDSDWASGSSGGQYSEQFF. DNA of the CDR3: TGTGCCAGCAAAGACAGCGATTGGGCTAGCGGGAGTTCCGGTGGGCAATACAGTGAGCAGTTCTTC.

The CDR3 is CSAGEGTVNTEAFF. The CDR3 coding sequence is TGCAGCGCCGGGGAGGGGACAGTGAACACTGAAGCTTTCTTT. This rearrangement joins TRBV29-1 to TRBJ1-1; 7 bases fit TRBD1. Germline-derived CDR1 and CDR2 are SQVTM and ANQGSEA. The CDR3 totals 14 residues. The V and J ends lost 7 bases and 0 bases, in that order; junction bases with no gene match: 8.

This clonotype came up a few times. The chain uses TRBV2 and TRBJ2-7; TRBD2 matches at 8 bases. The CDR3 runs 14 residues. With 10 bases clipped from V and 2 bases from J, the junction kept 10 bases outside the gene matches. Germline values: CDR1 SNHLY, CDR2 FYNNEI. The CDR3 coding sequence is TGTGCCATTGTGGGCAGCGGGAGCGCCTACGAGCAGTACTTC. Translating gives CAIVGSGSAYEQYF.

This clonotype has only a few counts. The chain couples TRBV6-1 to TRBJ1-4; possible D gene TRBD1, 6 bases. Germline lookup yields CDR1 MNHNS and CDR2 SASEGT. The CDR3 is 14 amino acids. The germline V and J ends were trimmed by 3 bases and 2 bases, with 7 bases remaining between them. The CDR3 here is CASSEDSTNEKLFF. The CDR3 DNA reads TGTGCCAGCAGTGAGGACAGTACTAATGAAAAACTGTTTTTT.

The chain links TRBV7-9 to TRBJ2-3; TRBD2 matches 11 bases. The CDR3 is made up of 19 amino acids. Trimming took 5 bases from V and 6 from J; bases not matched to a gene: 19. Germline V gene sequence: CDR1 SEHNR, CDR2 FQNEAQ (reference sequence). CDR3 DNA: TGTGCCAGCAGCCCCAAAACCAGGGTCGGGACTAGCGGTTTGGATACGCAGTATTTT. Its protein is CASSPKTRVGTSGLDTQYF.

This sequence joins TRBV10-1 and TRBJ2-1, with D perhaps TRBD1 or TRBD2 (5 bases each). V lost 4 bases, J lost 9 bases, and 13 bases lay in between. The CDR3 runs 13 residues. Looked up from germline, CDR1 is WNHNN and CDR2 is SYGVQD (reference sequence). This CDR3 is CASSAGREGEQFF. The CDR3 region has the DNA TGCGCCAGCAGTGCGGGGCGAGAGGGTGAGCAGTTCTTC.

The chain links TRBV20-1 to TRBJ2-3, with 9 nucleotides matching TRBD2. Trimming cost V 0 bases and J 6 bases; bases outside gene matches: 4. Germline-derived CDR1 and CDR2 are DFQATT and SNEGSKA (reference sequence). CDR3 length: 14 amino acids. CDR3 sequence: CSARDPAGGDTQYF. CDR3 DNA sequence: TGCAGTGCTAGAGACCCCGCGGGAGGGGATACGCAGTATTTT.

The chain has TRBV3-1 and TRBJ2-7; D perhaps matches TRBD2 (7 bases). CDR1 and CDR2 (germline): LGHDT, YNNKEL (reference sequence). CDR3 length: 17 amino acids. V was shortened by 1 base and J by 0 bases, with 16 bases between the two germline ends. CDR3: CASSQGSGAGASYEQYF. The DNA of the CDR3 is TGTGCCAGCAGCCAAGGGTCGGGGGCGGGGGCCTCCTACGAGCAGTACTTC.

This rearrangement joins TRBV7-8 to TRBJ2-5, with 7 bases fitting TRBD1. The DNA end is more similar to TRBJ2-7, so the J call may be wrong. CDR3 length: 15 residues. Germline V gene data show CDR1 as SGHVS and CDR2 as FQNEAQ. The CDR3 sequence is CASRNDRDFSYEQYF. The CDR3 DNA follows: TGTGCCAGCAGGAACGACAGGGATTTTTCCTACGAGCAGTACTTC.

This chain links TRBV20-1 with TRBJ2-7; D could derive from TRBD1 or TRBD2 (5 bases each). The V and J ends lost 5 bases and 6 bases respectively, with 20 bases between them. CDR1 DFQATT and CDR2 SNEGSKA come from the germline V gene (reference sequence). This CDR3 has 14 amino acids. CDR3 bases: TGCAGTGCTCGATCGGGACGAGGTAATCTCGAGCAGTACTTC. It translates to CSARSGRGNLEQYF.

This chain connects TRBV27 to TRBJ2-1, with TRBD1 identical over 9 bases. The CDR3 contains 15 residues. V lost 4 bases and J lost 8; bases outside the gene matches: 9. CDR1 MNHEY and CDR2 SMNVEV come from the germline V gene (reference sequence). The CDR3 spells CASSSRDREGYEQFF. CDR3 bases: TGTGCCAGCAGTTCTAGGGACAGGGAGGGATATGAGCAGTTCTTC.

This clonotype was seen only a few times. Here the CDR3 DNA reads TGTGCCAGCAGTTGGGTAGCGGGAGGGCTGTTCAACATTCAGTACTTC. The encoded protein is CASSWVAGGLFNIQYF. The chain has TRBV28 and TRBJ2-4; TRBD2 aligns across 11 bases. The CDR3 extends over 16 amino acids. Germline V lookup: CDR1 MDHEN, CDR2 SYDVKM. The junction had 9 bases not matched to a gene; V was cut back by 4 bases and J by 7 bases.

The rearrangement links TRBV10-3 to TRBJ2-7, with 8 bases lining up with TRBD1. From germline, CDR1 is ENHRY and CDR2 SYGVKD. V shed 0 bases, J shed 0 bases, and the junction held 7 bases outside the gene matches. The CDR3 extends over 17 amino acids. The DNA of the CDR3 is TGTGCCATCAGTGAGTCAGGGACAGGACTACTCTCCTACGAGCAGTACTTC. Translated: CAISESGTGLLSYEQYF.

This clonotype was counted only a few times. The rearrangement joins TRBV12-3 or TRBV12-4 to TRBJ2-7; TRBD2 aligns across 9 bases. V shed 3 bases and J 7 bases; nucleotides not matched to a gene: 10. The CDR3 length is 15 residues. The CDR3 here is CASSLREGRRWEQYF. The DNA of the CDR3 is TGTGCCAGCAGTTTGCGGGAGGGCCGCCGGTGGGAGCAGTACTTC.

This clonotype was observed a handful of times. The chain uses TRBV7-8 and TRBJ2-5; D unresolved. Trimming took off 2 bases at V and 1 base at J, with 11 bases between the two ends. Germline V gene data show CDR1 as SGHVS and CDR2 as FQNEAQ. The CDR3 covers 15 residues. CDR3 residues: CASSLRRRTQETQYF. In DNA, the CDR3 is TGTGCCAGCAGCTTACGTCGCAGAACCCAAGAGACCCAGTACTTC.

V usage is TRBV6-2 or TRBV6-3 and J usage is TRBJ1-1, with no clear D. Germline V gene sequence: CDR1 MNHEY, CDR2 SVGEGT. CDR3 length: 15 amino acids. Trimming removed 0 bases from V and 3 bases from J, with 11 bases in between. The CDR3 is CASSYSRGIHTEAFF. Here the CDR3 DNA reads TGTGCCAGCAGTTACTCCCGCGGAATCCACACTGAAGCTTTCTTT.

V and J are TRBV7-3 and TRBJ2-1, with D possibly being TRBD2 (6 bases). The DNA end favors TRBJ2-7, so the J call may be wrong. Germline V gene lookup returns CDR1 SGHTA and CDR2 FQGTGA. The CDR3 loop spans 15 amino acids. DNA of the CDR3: TGTGCCAGCAGCTTACTCGGGGGATCCTACAATGAGCAGTACTTC. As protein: CASSLLGGSYNEQYF.

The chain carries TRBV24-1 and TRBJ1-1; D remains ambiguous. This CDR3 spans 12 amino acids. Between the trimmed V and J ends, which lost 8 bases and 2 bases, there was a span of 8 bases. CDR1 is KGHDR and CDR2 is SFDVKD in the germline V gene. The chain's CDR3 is CATKGPNTEAFF. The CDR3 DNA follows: TGTGCCACCAAAGGGCCAAACACTGAAGCTTTCTTT.

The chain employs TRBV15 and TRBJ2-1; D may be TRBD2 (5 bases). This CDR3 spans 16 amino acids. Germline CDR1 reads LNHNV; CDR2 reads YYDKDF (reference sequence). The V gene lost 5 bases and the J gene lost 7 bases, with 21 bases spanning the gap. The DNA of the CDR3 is TGTGCCACCAGCTTCCCCTCCGGGGTCAGTTGGAATGAGCAGTTCTTC. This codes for CATSFPSGVSWNEQFF.

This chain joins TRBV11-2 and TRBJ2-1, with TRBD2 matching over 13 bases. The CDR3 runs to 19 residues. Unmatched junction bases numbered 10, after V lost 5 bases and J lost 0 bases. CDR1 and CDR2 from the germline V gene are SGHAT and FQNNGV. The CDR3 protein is CASSPGLAGPGYSYNEQFF. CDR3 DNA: TGTGCCAGCAGCCCGGGACTAGCGGGGCCCGGGTACTCCTACAATGAGCAGTTCTTC.

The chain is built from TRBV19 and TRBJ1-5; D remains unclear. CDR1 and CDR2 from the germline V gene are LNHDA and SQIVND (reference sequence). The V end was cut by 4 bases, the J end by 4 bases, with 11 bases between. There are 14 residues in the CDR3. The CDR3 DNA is TGTGCCAGTAGTAAGGCCAGCTCGAATCAGCCCCAGCATTTT. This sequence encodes CASSKASSNQPQHF.

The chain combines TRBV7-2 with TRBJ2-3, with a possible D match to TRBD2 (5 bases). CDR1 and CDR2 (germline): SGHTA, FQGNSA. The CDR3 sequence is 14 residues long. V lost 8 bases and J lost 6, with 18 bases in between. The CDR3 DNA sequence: TGTGCCAGCCGATCTATGAGGGTAGCGGATACGCAGTATTTT. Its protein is CASRSMRVADTQYF.